This entry is about one T cell receptor (beta chain). V shed 4 bases and J shed 2 bases, with 11 bases lying between them. The CDR3 has 14 residues. The data belong to a study of CD8 T cells in ankylosing spondylitis. TCRdb reprocessed the 5' RACE reads via MiXCR and lists one record per CDR3 protein. There are tens of thousands of distinct CDR3 sequences in the sample; 27% occur only once, and around 56% lies in the top ten. This receptor was taken from a male donor with ankylosing spondylitis or in good health (not recorded which). The chain joins TRBV12-3 or TRBV12-4 to TRBJ1-2; the D gene is possibly TRBD1 (6 bases). The sequencing input was blood, either unsorted or a sorted T cell fraction (not recorded which). This CDR3 reads CASSSGDKNYGYTF. The CDR3 nucleotides are TGTGCCAGCAGTTCAGGGGATAAAAACTATGGCTACACCTTC.